Listed here are 9 T cell receptor beta chains from one sample, sequenced in a study of cytomegalovirus exposure and HLA in healthy donors. PCR used 60 Vbeta primers and 13 Jbeta primers. TCRdb keeps only in-frame clones here, not all; method: immunoSEQ multiplex PCR. The repertoire holds some 150,000 clones, with roughly 86% as singletons. The material sequenced was PBMCs. The source of these receptors is a man between 18 and 35 years old in good health and CMV-seropositive.

V usage is TRBV29-1 and J usage is TRBJ1-2; TRBD1 is a possible D gene (6 bases). Germline V CDR1 and CDR2: SQVTM, ANQGSEA. V gave up 3 bases and J gave up 4 bases, with 12 bases separating them. CDR3 size: 13 residues. CDR3 sequence reads: CSVEFPGAYGYTF. The CDR3 region has the DNA TGCAGCGTTGAGTTCCCAGGGGCCTATGGCTACACCTTC.

This clone was counted a single time. This sequence joins TRBV6-5 and TRBJ2-3; 9 bases agree with TRBD2. The germline V gene encodes CDR1 MNHEY and CDR2 SVGAGI. The CDR3 loop spans 15 amino acids. V lost 5 bases to trimming and J lost 6 bases; unmatched junction nucleotides: 9. The CDR3 region has the DNA TGTGCCAGCAGTCCCTCGACTAGCGGTGTGGATACGCAGTATTTT. It specifies CASSPSTSGVDTQYF.

This sequence joins TRBV19 and TRBJ1-2; tentatively, D is TRBD1 (6 bases). Germline loops: CDR1 LNHDA, CDR2 SQIVND (reference sequence). The CDR3 is 16 amino acids. V lost 7 bases to trimming and J lost 6 bases, with 24 bases between them. CDR3 region: CASIRRGSLTGNGYTF. The CDR3 coding sequence is TGTGCCAGTATACGAAGGGGGTCACTTACGGGCAATGGCTACACCTTC.

The chain combines TRBV7-9 with TRBJ1-1, with 9 bases aligning to TRBD1. CDR1 SEHNR and CDR2 FQNEAQ come from the germline V gene (reference sequence). The CDR3 extends over 14 amino acids. V lost 4 bases to trimming and J lost 6 bases; unmatched junction nucleotides: 6. The DNA for the CDR3 is TGTGCCAGCAGCTCCCGGGACAGGGACCCTGAAGCTTTCTTT. This translates into CASSSRDRDPEAFF.

The chain is built from TRBV27 and TRBJ2-6, with 11 bases fitting TRBD1. The CDR3 is made up of 18 amino acids. J gave up 1 base and V 5 bases, and 7 bases lay outside the gene matches. Germline V gene lookup returns CDR1 MNHEY and CDR2 SMNVEV (reference sequence). The CDR3 coding sequence is TGTGCCAGCAGTAACCGGGACAGGGGGTTATCTGGGGCCAACGTCCTGACTTTC. Protein sequence: CASSNRDRGLSGANVLTF. Based on the CDR3 plus reference TRBV27 and TRBJ2-6, the full variable domain is EAQVTQNPRYLITVTGKKLTVTCSQNMNHEYMSWYRQDPGLGLRQIYYSMNVEVTDKGDVPEGYKVSRKEKRNFPLILESPSPNQTSLYFCASSNRDRGLSGANVLTFGAGSRLTVL.

This clone showed up just once. J is TRBJ2-3 and V is TRBV29-1; TRBD1 matches 8 bases. The trim removed 0 bases at V and 5 bases at J, leaving 10 bases unmatched. Germline assignment: CDR1 SQVTM and CDR2 ANQGSEA. The CDR3 contains 16 residues. CDR3 nucleotide sequence: TGCAGCGTTGAAGATCCCCGACAGGGGACCGGAGATACGCAGTATTTT. It encodes CSVEDPRQGTGDTQYF.

The chain couples TRBV30 to TRBJ1-2, with D possibly matching TRBD1 (6 bases). Trimming stripped 5 bases from V and 4 bases from J, with 8 bases between. The CDR3 is made up of 11 amino acids. The V gene's germline CDR1 is GTSNPN and CDR2 SVGIG (reference sequence). The CDR3 DNA reads as TGTGCCTGGGGACAGTCCTATGGCTACACCTTC. It specifies CAWGQSYGYTF.

The rearrangement uses TRBV7-9 and TRBJ1-1; weak D call: TRBD1 (6 bases). Germline V gene data show CDR1 as SEHNR and CDR2 as FQNEAQ (reference sequence). Trimming shortened V by 4 bases and J by 7 bases, and 16 bases separated the two germline ends. The CDR3 is 14 residues long. The CDR3 is CASSSTGQIGEAFF. The CDR3, as DNA: TGTGCCAGCAGCTCGACCGGACAGATTGGTGAAGCTTTCTTT.

The J gene is TRBJ1-5, the V gene TRBV27, with a possible D match to TRBD1 (6 bases). Germline CDR1 and CDR2: MNHEY and SMNVEV (reference sequence). Trimming cost V 9 bases and J 6 bases, with 18 bases left between them. The CDR3 is 14 residues long. The CDR3 here is CASSDTGLGQPQHF. In nucleotides, the CDR3 is TGTGCCAGTTCCGACACAGGGCTTGGTCAGCCCCAGCATTTT.